Below, 13 T cell receptor beta chains from the same sample are listed, as sequenced in a study of T cell changes during pregnancy in multiple sclerosis. Profiled with immunoSEQ multiplex PCR; TCRdb holds only in-frame clones, not every one. This sample has about 51,000 clones, with roughly 94% found just once. Sequenced material: CD4+ T cells from peripheral blood mononuclear cells, taken in the second trimester of pregnancy. The source is a female donor with multiple sclerosis, enrolled in a pregnancy study.

The rearrangement uses TRBV7-9 and TRBJ2-5, with 7 bases identical to TRBD1. The J call may be wrong; the DNA end is better matched by TRBJ2-7. The CDR3 has 14 residues. CDR1 SEHNR and CDR2 FQNEAQ come from the germline V gene (reference sequence). CDR3 sequence reads: CASSFSGQSYEQYF. In DNA form, the CDR3 reads TGTGCCAGCAGCTTCTCGGGACAGTCCTACGAGCAGTACTTC.

This clone was observed a handful of times. The chain links TRBV19 to TRBJ1-5; TRBD1 is a possible D gene (6 bases). The CDR3 has 15 amino acids. Trimming removed 5 bases at V and 3 bases at J, with 14 bases between. The germline gives CDR1 LNHDA, CDR2 SQIVND (reference sequence). Written as DNA, the CDR3 is TGTGCCAGTAGTCCGCAGGGGTATAACAATCAGCCCCAGCATTTT. This translates into CASSPQGYNNQPQHF. The variable domain in full, with the rest retrieved from reference TRBV19 and TRBJ1-5, is DGGITQSPKYLFRKEGQNVTLSCEQNLNHDAMYWYRQDPGQGLRLIYYSQIVNDFQKGDIAEGYSVSREKKESFPLTVTSAQKNPTAFYLCASSPQGYNNQPQHFGDGTRLSIL.

V and J are TRBV7-9 and TRBJ1-3; D may be TRBD1 (5 bases). Germline V lookup: CDR1 SEHNR, CDR2 FQNEAQ (reference sequence). The CDR3 runs 14 residues. Between the trimmed V and J ends, which lost 6 bases and 0 bases, there was a span of 9 bases. The CDR3 loop reads CASRGQDSGNTIYF. CDR3 sequence (DNA): TGTGCCAGCAGGGGGCAGGACTCTGGAAACACCATATATTTT.

The chain joins TRBV9 to TRBJ2-5; tentatively, D is TRBD2 (6 bases). Per the germline V gene, CDR1 is SGDLS and CDR2 is YYNGEE. There are 15 residues in the CDR3. Trimming stripped 4 bases from V and 5 bases from J, with 18 bases between. Written as DNA, the CDR3 is TGTGCCAGCAGCTCAGGAGGGACCCGGGGGGAGACCCAGTACTTC. Translation gives CASSSGGTRGETQYF.

This clone appeared once. The rearrangement uses TRBV9 and TRBJ2-7; 8 bases align to TRBD1. Germline V gives CDR1 SGDLS, CDR2 YYNGEE. Unmatched junction bases numbered 6, after V lost 1 base and J lost 3 bases. CDR3 length: 15 residues. In DNA form, the CDR3 reads TGTGCCAGCAGCGTATCGACCGGACAGGGCTACGAGCAGTACTTC. This gives the protein CASSVSTGQGYEQYF.

About this clone: The junction departs from germline at one end; a sequencing error may be responsible. The rearrangement links TRBV19 to TRBJ1-2, with unresolved D. Germline CDR1 reads LNHDA; CDR2 reads SQIVND (reference sequence). The CDR3 contains 15 residues. For the CDR3, the DNA is TGTGCCAGTAGTATTATTACGGGGTCTCACTACGGCTACACCTTC. Its protein product is CASSIITGSHYGYTF.

The chain employs TRBV18 and TRBJ1-5, with TRBD1 matching 10 bases. Germline lookup yields CDR1 KGHSH and CDR2 LQKENI. The CDR3 runs 16 residues. V was clipped by 4 bases and J by 2 bases; unmatched bases: 5. CDR3 sequence reads: CASSQTGGWGNQPQHF. CDR3 bases: TGTGCCAGCTCACAGACAGGGGGCTGGGGCAATCAGCCCCAGCATTTT.

The CDR3 sequence is CASSPHSGTGEFF. The CDR3 DNA reads as TGTGCCAGCAGCCCCCACAGCGGGACAGGGGAGTTCTTC. The chain uses TRBV7-2 and TRBJ2-1, with 10 bases identical to TRBD1. V shed 5 bases, J shed 14 bases, and the junction held 9 bases outside the gene matches. Germline values: CDR1 SGHTA, CDR2 FQGNSA. This CDR3 has 13 amino acids. Full variable domain (missing parts from reference TRBV7-2 and TRBJ2-1): GAGVSQSPSNKVTEKGKDVELRCDPISGHTALYWYRQSLGQGLEFLIYFQGNSAPDKSGLPSDRFSAERTGGSVSTLTIQRTQQEDSAVYLCASSPHSGTGEFFGPGTRLTVL.

This chain connects TRBV27 to TRBJ2-5; D is uncertain. CDR1 and CDR2 from the germline V gene are MNHEY and SMNVEV (reference sequence). CDR3 length: 13 residues. V was shortened by 5 bases and J by 3 bases, with 10 bases between the two germline ends. CDR3 nucleotide sequence: TGTGCCAGCAGTCCCCACGCAGAAGAGACCCAGTACTTC. Protein product: CASSPHAEETQYF.

This chain connects TRBV6-1 to TRBJ2-3, with 9 bases fitting TRBD2. The CDR3 contains 14 residues. With V trimmed by 5 bases and J by 3 bases, 3 bases remained unmatched. Germline-derived CDR1 and CDR2 are MNHNS and SASEGT. The CDR3 coding sequence is TGTGCCAGCAGTCGCCTAGCGGGAACAGATACGCAGTATTTT. Its protein is CASSRLAGTDTQYF.

The table lists this clone with a few counts. The J gene is TRBJ1-1, the V gene TRBV7-9, with TRBD1 as a possible D gene (5 bases). Trimming cost V 1 base and J 4 bases, with 16 bases left between them. Germline V lookup: CDR1 SEHNR, CDR2 FQNEAQ (reference sequence). The CDR3 consists of 16 residues. DNA for the CDR3: TGTGCCAGCAGCTTAGACTGGGGCAGAGTAACCACTGAAGCTTTCTTT. Residues: CASSLDWGRVTTEAFF.

The rearrangement uses TRBV4-3 and TRBJ1-4; 7 bases match TRBD1. Unmatched junction bases numbered 8, after V lost 2 bases and J lost 5 bases. In germline, CDR1 is LGHNA, CDR2 YSLEER. The CDR3 consists of 16 residues. CDR3 region: CASSQKTGMGNEKLFF. The CDR3 DNA is TGCGCCAGCAGCCAAAAGACAGGGATGGGCAATGAAAAACTGTTTTTT.

The J gene is TRBJ2-2, the V gene TRBV9; TRBD2 might be the D (6 bases). CDR1 SGDLS and CDR2 YYNGEE come from the germline V gene. Deletions cut 4 bases from V and 7 bases from J, with 11 bases between. CDR3 size: 13 residues. As DNA, the CDR3 is TGTGCCAGCAGCTGGGACTCCTACGGGGAGCTGTTTTTT. Amino acids: CASSWDSYGELFF.